This is a list of T cell receptor beta chains from one sample in a study of blood T cell repertoires in COVID-19. Clones were read by immunoSEQ multiplex PCR, and TCRdb kept only the in-frame ones, dropping some. The sample includes approximately 71,000 clones, around 79% of them seen just once. The sequenced material came from peripheral blood. The receptors here all came from a man aged 55 to 70 with active or convalescent COVID-19. Both conserved end residues are part of each CDR3. A D gene is named only where the DNA matches it firmly. Some rows have no size entry. The others give once, few or many, or a class for an expanded clone.

v_gene,d_gene,abundance,j_gene,CDR3aa,CDR3nt
TRBV4-2,TRBD2,few,TRBJ2-7,CASSQERGGARYEQYF,TGTGCCAGCAGCCAAGAACGCGGGGGGGCCAGGTACGAGCAGTACTTC
TRBV10-3,TRBD1,-,TRBJ1-4,CAISGGQGGEKLFF,TGTGCCATCAGTGGGGGACAGGGAGGAGAAAAACTGTTTTTT
TRBV3-1/TRBV3-2,-,-,TRBJ2-5,CASSQDHRETQYF,TGTGCCAGCAGCCAAGATCATCGGGAGACCCAGTACTTC
TRBV9,-,-,TRBJ2-3,CASSVGGGESTDTQYF,TGTGCCAGCAGCGTAGGTGGGGGCGAAAGCACAGATACGCAGTATTTT
TRBV7-8,TRBD1,-,TRBJ1-2,CASSIGQGTYGYTF,TGTGCCAGCAGCATTGGACAGGGAACTTATGGCTACACCTTC
TRBV4-1,-,-,TRBJ1-2,CASSQVGGSGYTF,TGCGCCAGCAGCCAAGTTGGGGGCTCTGGCTACACCTTC
TRBV19,TRBD1,few,TRBJ1-5,CASTDRAGNQPQHF,TGTGCCAGCACGGACAGGGCGGGCAATCAGCCCCAGCATTTT
TRBV7-2,TRBD2,-,TRBJ2-1,CASGGVSSSYNEQFF,TGTGCCAGCGGGGGGGTCTCGAGCTCCTACAATGAGCAGTTCTTC
TRBV4-2,TRBD2,-,TRBJ2-3,CASSQVSSGGLDTQYF,TGTGCCAGCAGCCAAGTCTCTAGCGGGGGGTTGGATACGCAGTATTTT
TRBV2,TRBD1,-,TRBJ1-1,CASSLQGYTEAFF,TGTGCCAGCAGCCTACAGGGGTACACTGAAGCTTTCTTT
TRBV5-1,TRBD1,-,TRBJ1-2,CASSQTGGGYTF,TGCGCCAGCAGCCAGACAGGGGGCGGCTACACCTTC
TRBV24-1,TRBD1,-,TRBJ1-5,CATSDRRTGNQPQHF,TGTGCCACCAGTGATCGCCGGACAGGGAATCAGCCCCAGCATTTT
TRBV27,TRBD1,-,TRBJ2-2,CASSPTIGQGRGTGELFF,TGTGCCAGCAGTCCAACAATCGGACAGGGGAGGGGTACCGGGGAGCTGTTTTTT
TRBV7-2,TRBD2,-,TRBJ2-1,CASSSPAGGHSNEQFF,TGTGCCAGCAGCTCCCCAGCGGGGGGGCACTCCAATGAGCAGTTCTTC
TRBV5-6,-,-,TRBJ2-5,CASSLALAMYQETQYF,TGTGCCAGCAGCTTGGCTCTAGCGATGTACCAAGAGACCCAGTACTTC
TRBV28,-,-,TRBJ2-3,CASTSLLSTDTQYF,TGTGCCAGTACTAGTTTGCTAAGCACAGATACGCAGTATTTT
TRBV7-9,TRBD1,-,TRBJ1-2,CASSSDRGVTGYTF,TGTGCCAGCAGCTCCGACAGGGGTGTGACTGGCTACACCTTC
TRBV7-3,TRBD1,-,TRBJ2-7,CASSVGQNYEQYF,TGTGCCAGCAGCGTGGGACAGAACTACGAGCAGTACTTC
TRBV7-2,-,-,TRBJ2-7,CASSLMARSYEQYF,TGTGCCAGCAGCTTAATGGCCAGATCCTACGAGCAGTACTTC
TRBV6-2/TRBV6-3,TRBD1,few,TRBJ2-2,CASSLSGTGGTGELFF,TGTGCCAGCAGCCTTTCCGGGACAGGGGGAACCGGGGAGCTGTTTTTT
TRBV25-1,-,-,TRBJ2-2,CASKTLQDTGELFF,TGTGCCAGCAAGACCTTACAGGACACCGGGGAGCTGTTTTTT
TRBV10-3,TRBD1,-,TRBJ1-3,CAISGDRATNTIYF,TGTGCCATCAGTGGGGACAGGGCCACAAACACCATATATTTT